This TCR beta chain was recovered during a study of T cell responses to AZD1222 COVID-19 vaccine. Only in-frame clones appear in the TCRdb table, and some are missing; sequencing was by immunoSEQ multiplex PCR. The sample includes some 140,000 clones, roughly 85% of them seen just once. Details on this clone: As yet, its antigen is unknown.

Study-wide findings and caveats: Among spike-specific TCRs, nearly half reportedly target unmutated variant regions. Sampled repertoires all dated from after the peak T cell response.

The material was peripheral blood, obtained 28 days after the second dose of the MenACWY control vaccine. The source is an adult who received the MenACWY meningococcal vaccine as a control.

For the CDR3, the DNA is TGTGCCTGCGGGATTAGCCTGAACACTGAAGCTTTCTTT. This encodes CACGISLNTEAFF. The J gene is TRBJ1-1, the V gene TRBV2; D call uncertain. This CDR3 is built from 13 residues. V was clipped by 11 bases and J by 0 bases, with 13 bases between them. Germline assignment: CDR1 SNHLY and CDR2 FYNNEI.